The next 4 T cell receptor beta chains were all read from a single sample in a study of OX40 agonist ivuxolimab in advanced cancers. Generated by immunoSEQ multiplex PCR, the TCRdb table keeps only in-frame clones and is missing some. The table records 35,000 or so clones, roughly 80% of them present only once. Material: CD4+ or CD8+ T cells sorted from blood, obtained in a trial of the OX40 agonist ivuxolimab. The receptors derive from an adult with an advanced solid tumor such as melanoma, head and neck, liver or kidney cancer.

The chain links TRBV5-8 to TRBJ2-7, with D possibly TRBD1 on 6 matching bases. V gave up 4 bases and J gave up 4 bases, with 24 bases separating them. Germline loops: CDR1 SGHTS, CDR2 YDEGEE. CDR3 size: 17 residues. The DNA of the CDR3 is TGTGCCAGCAGCCGTGCCTGGGGGCTAGATAACCCGTACGAGCAGTACTTC. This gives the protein CASSRAWGLDNPYEQYF.

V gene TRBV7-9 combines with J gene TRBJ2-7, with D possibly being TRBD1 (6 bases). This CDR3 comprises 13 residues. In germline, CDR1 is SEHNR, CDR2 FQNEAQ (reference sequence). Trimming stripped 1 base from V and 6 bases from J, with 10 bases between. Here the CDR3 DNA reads TGTGCCAGCAGCTTAGGACAGGTGGCCGAGCAGTACTTC. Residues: CASSLGQVAEQYF.

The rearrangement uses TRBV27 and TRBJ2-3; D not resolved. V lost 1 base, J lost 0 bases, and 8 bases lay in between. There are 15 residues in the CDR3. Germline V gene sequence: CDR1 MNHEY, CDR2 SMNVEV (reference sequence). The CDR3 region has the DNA TGTGCCAGCAGTTTATTTCCCGGGAGCACAGATACGCAGTATTTT. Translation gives CASSLFPGSTDTQYF.

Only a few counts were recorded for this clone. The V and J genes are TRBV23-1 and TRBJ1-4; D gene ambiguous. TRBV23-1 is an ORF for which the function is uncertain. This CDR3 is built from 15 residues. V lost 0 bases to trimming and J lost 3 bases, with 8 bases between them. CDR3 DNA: TGCGCCAGCAGTCAATCGCGTAGCCCTAATGAAAAACTGTTTTTT. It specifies CASSQSRSPNEKLFF.